A selection of T cell receptor beta chains follows, all from one sample in a study of blood T cell repertoires in COVID-19. Sequencing used immunoSEQ multiplex PCR; TCRdb keeps in-frame clones, though not all of them. The sample has 350,000 or so clones, over 85% seen once. Sequenced input: peripheral blood. The receptors derive from a woman between 55 and 75 years old with COVID-19, enrolled during active disease. Each CDR3 is given with its conserved first and last residue. The D gene is left open where the match is weak. Clone size is given for some rows only: seen once, a few or many times, or a class if the clone is expanded.

CASSLGVTVTEAFF	TGCGCCAGCAGCTTGGGGGTGACAGTCACTGAAGCTTTCTTT	TRBJ1-1	TRBV5-1	-	-
CASSQGAGWAIEQFF	TGTGCCAGCAGCCAAGGGGCGGGGTGGGCGATTGAGCAGTTCTTC	TRBJ2-1	TRBV11-2	-	-
CASSLKGAYGNTIYF	TGTGCCAGCAGCTTAAAAGGGGCGTACGGAAACACCATATATTTT	TRBJ1-3	TRBV13	-	-
CASSLRLFVAGEKYNEQFF	TGTGCCAGCAGCTTACGACTCTTCGTAGCGGGGGAAAAATACAATGAGCAGTTCTTC	TRBJ2-1	TRBV5-5	TRBD2	few
CASSSPEGTSGGPPLNEQFF	TGTGCCAGCAGCTCCCCCGAAGGGACTAGCGGGGGACCACCGCTGAATGAGCAGTTCTTC	TRBJ2-1	TRBV7-3	TRBD2	-
CASKASGGRRETQYF	TGCGCCAGCAAGGCTAGCGGGGGTCGGAGGGAGACCCAGTACTTC	TRBJ2-5	TRBV5-1	TRBD2	-
CASSPSGGAGNEQFF	TGTGCCAGCAGCCCCAGCGGGGGGGCGGGGAATGAGCAGTTCTTC	TRBJ2-1	TRBV4-2	TRBD2	-
CAISASGTGGGGLGYTF	TGTGCCATCAGTGCCTCCGGGACAGGGGGAGGAGGGTTAGGCTACACCTTC	TRBJ1-2	TRBV10-3	TRBD1	-
CASSQTWTNYGYTF	TGTGCCAGCAGCCAAACCTGGACAAACTATGGCTACACCTTC	TRBJ1-2	TRBV7-2	-	-
CASSDRVGYTF	TGTGCCAGCAGTGACAGGGTTGGCTACACCTTC	TRBJ1-2	TRBV28	TRBD1	-
CASSRDRQGNTIYF	TGTGCCAGCTCGCGGGACCGACAAGGAAACACCATATATTTT	TRBJ1-3	TRBV18	-	-
CASSATGTPGNTIYF	TGTGCCAGCAGCGCGACGGGAACTCCTGGAAACACCATATATTTT	TRBJ1-3	TRBV7-3	-	once
CASSVLQGARGANVLTF	TGTGCCAGTAGTGTTCTACAGGGGGCGCGTGGGGCCAACGTCCTGACTTTC	TRBJ2-6	TRBV19	TRBD1	-
CASSSQGDTGELFF	TGTGCCAGCAGCTCGCAGGGGGACACCGGGGAGCTGTTTTTT	TRBJ2-2	TRBV11-2	TRBD1	-
CAWSPRQVGYEQYF	TGTGCCTGGAGTCCGAGACAGGTAGGCTACGAGCAGTACTTC	TRBJ2-7	TRBV30	-	-
CASRSGQGGGTQYF	TGTGCCAGCAGATCAGGACAGGGAGGAGGTACGCAGTATTTT	TRBJ2-3	TRBV5-8	TRBD1	-
CASSDLGGGRQETQYF	TGTGCCAGCAGTGATTTAGGGGGTGGCCGGCAAGAGACCCAGTACTTC	TRBJ2-5	TRBV6-1	-	-
CAISLDRANQPQHF	TGTGCCATCAGTCTAGACAGGGCCAATCAGCCCCAGCATTTT	TRBJ1-5	TRBV10-3	TRBD1	-
CASSQGGTGGYGYTF	TGTGCCAGCAGCCAAGGGGGTACAGGGGGCTATGGCTACACCTTC	TRBJ1-2	TRBV7-2	TRBD1	-
CASNRGDPYNEQFF	TGTGCCAGTAACAGGGGGGACCCCTACAATGAGCAGTTCTTC	TRBJ2-1	TRBV19	TRBD1	-
CASRPTGGGNTIYF	TGCGCCAGCAGGCCGACAGGGGGAGGAAACACCATATATTTT	TRBJ1-3	TRBV5-1	TRBD1	-
CASSLGSGWHEQFF	TGTGCCAGCAGCTTAGGTTCAGGGTGGCATGAGCAGTTCTTC	TRBJ2-1	TRBV7-9	-	-
CASSDLLAVLYNEQFF	TGTGCCAGCAGTGATCTCTTAGCGGTGTTGTACAATGAGCAGTTCTTC	TRBJ2-1	TRBV6-2/TRBV6-3	-	-
CASSLGQGNNEQFF	TGCGCCAGCAGCTTAGGGCAGGGTAACAATGAGCAGTTCTTC	TRBJ2-1	TRBV5-1	-	-
CASSRDRGSFYTF	TGTGCCAGCAGCCGGGACAGGGGATCCTTCTACACCTTC	TRBJ1-2	TRBV5-4	TRBD1	-
CSVESGTSTTYEQYF	TGCAGCGTTGAAAGCGGGACCTCCACAACCTACGAGCAGTACTTC	TRBJ2-7	TRBV29-1	TRBD2	-
CASSKRTDSYNSPLHF	TGTGCCAGTAGTAAACGGACAGACTCCTATAATTCACCCCTCCACTTT	TRBJ1-6	TRBV19	-	once
CASSPASEQPQHF	TGTGCCAGCTCACCAGCGAGTGAACAGCCCCAGCATTTT	TRBJ1-5	TRBV18	-	-
CASSLGGQENYGYTF	TGCGCCAGCAGCTTGGGAGGACAGGAGAACTATGGCTACACCTTC	TRBJ1-2	TRBV5-1	TRBD1	-
CASSPVTGSGNTIYF	TGTGCCAGCAGCCCAGTAACGGGCTCTGGAAACACCATATATTTT	TRBJ1-3	TRBV7-9	-	-
CASSLEAYSSRTTHLGGNIQYF	TGTGCCAGCAGCTTAGAGGCTTATTCAAGCCGGACTACTCATCTTGGGGGAAACATTCAGTACTTC	TRBJ2-4	TRBV11-3	-	-
CASSPEGGRLANEKLFF	TGTGCCAGCAGTCCCGAGGGGGGGCGACTCGCTAATGAAAAACTGTTTTTT	TRBJ1-4	TRBV6-6	-	-